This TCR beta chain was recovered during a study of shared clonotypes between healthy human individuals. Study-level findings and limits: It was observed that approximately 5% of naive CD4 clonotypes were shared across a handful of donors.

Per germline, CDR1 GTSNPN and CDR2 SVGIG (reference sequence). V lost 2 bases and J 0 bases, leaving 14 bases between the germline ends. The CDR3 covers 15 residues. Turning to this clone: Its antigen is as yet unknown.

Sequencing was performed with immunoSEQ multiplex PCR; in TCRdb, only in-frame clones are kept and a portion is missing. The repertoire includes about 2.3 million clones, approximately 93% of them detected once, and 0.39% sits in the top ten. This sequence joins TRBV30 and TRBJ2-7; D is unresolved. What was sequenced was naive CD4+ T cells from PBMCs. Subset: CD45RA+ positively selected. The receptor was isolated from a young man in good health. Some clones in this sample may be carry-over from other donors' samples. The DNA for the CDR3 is TGTGCCTGGAGTAATGCGTGGCAGCTCTCCTACGAGCAGTACTTC. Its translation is CAWSNAWQLSYEQYF.